This TCR beta chain was identified in a study of cytomegalovirus exposure and HLA in healthy donors. Study-level points and caveats: In an earlier analysis, in several hundred donors, most V segments appeared productive either ~90% or ~30% of the time.

On this clone itself: The target antigen is unknown.

PCR used 60 Vbeta primers and 13 Jbeta primers. Here immunoSEQ multiplex PCR was the method, and the copy in TCRdb shows in-frame clones only, minus some. The data show roughly 71,000 clones, about 74% seen once. The clonotype was recovered from a human donor in good health. The sequenced sample was PBMCs.

This chain's CDR3 is CASSLSRSYNEQFF. The DNA for the CDR3 is TGTGCCAGCAGTCTCTCTCGCTCCTACAATGAGCAGTTCTTC. The chain uses TRBV6-5 and TRBJ2-1; no firm D call. Germline CDR1 is MNHEY and CDR2 is SVGAGI. The CDR3 runs to 14 residues. V lost 5 bases, J lost 0 bases, and 8 bases lay in between.